These 27 T cell receptor beta chains were all obtained from the same sample, sequenced in a study of blood T cell repertoires in COVID-19. Some clones are missing from TCRdb's copy, which holds only in-frame ones; the method was immunoSEQ multiplex PCR. This table has over 120,000 clones, just under 80% appearing once. Sequencing used peripheral blood. The source of these receptors is a woman aged 55 to 70 with acute or convalescent COVID-19.

The V gene is TRBV29-1, the J gene TRBJ2-7; weak D call: TRBD1 (5 bases). V was cut by 4 bases and J by 7 bases, with 14 bases left in between. Germline V lookup: CDR1 SQVTM, CDR2 ANQGSEA. The CDR3 loop spans 12 amino acids. CDR3 in amino acids: CSVGFPNREQYF. CDR3 nucleotides: TGCAGCGTTGGGTTCCCTAACAGGGAGCAGTACTTC.

This chain uses TRBV3-1 (or the pseudogene TRBV3-2) with TRBJ2-4; TRBD2 aligns across 11 bases. J lost 6 bases, V lost 0 bases, and 16 bases had no gene match. The CDR3 runs to 20 residues. CDR1 and CDR2 from the germline V gene are LGHDT and YNNKEL (reference sequence). The CDR3 DNA follows: TGTGCCAGCAGCCAAGAATTCTGGACTAGCGGGTCCCTGGGGGGAAACATTCAGTACTTC. This encodes CASSQEFWTSGSLGGNIQYF.

This clone has only one observation. The genes are TRBV5-1 and TRBJ2-7, with a possible D match to TRBD1 (5 bases). The V end lost 7 bases, the J end lost 6 bases, and 17 bases lay between the germline ends. CDR1 and CDR2 (germline): SGHRS, YFSETQ. The CDR3 consists of 13 residues. The CDR3 nucleotides are TGCGCCAGCGCGGCAGGGATGAGGAGCGAGCAGTACTTC. This translates into CASAAGMRSEQYF.

The V call is TRBV27, the J call TRBJ2-2; TRBD1 agrees at 7 bases. Germline trimming cut 6 bases from V and 7 bases from J; bases unmatched to any gene: 8. This CDR3 spans 14 amino acids. In germline, CDR1 is MNHEY, CDR2 SMNVEV (reference sequence). DNA for the CDR3: TGTGCCAGCAGAGTCCTGACAGGGCACGGGGAGCTGTTTTTT. Its translation is CASRVLTGHGELFF.

V and J are TRBV12-3 or TRBV12-4 and TRBJ1-2; 9 positions agree with TRBD1. The CDR3 is 12 residues long. V lost 5 bases to trimming and J lost 7 bases; unmatched junction nucleotides: 2. Written as DNA, the CDR3 is TGTGCCAGCAGTCAGGACAGGGGTGGCTACACCTTC. As protein: CASSQDRGGYTF.

This chain joins TRBV10-2 and TRBJ2-7; TRBD1 agrees at 8 bases. Germline V lookup: CDR1 WSHSY, CDR2 SAAADI. Losses at the gene ends were 7 bases for V and 1 base for J; bases not matched to a gene: 3. The CDR3 has 13 residues. The CDR3 nucleotides read TGCGCCAGCACGCGACAGGGGTCCTACGAGCAGTACTTC. It codes for CASTRQGSYEQYF.

The chain combines TRBV28 with TRBJ2-7; 13 positions match TRBD2. The CDR3 has 14 amino acids. The ends lost 5 bases at V and 3 bases at J; junction bases unmatched: 1. Germline assignment: CDR1 MDHEN and CDR2 SYDVKM. The CDR3 region is CASSRLAGGYEQYF. The DNA for the CDR3 is TGTGCCAGCAGTCGACTAGCGGGAGGCTACGAGCAGTACTTC.

The chain uses TRBV30 and TRBJ2-7; tentatively, D is TRBD1 (5 bases). V lost 0 bases and J 7 bases, leaving 19 bases between the germline ends. Germline CDR1 and CDR2: GTSNPN and SVGIG (reference sequence). This CDR3 is 15 amino acids long. DNA of the CDR3: TGTGCCTGGAGTGTGTCCCAGGGTTCTTTGGGGGAGCAGTACTTC. Amino acid sequence: CAWSVSQGSLGEQYF.

The rearrangement uses TRBV7-8 and TRBJ2-2; D ambiguous. CDR1 is SGHVS, CDR2 FQNEAQ, per germline. Between the trimmed V and J ends, which lost 1 base and 0 bases, there was a span of 6 bases. The CDR3 covers 15 residues. The CDR3 here is CASSLVVANTGELFF. CDR3 in DNA: TGTGCCAGCAGCTTAGTTGTAGCGAACACCGGGGAGCTGTTTTTT.

V gene TRBV18 combines with J gene TRBJ1-2; D perhaps matches TRBD1 (5 bases). The V gene lost 1 base and the J gene lost 7 bases, with 16 bases spanning the gap. Germline CDR1 is KGHSH and CDR2 is LQKENI. CDR3 length: 15 amino acids. The CDR3 nucleotides read TGTGCCAGCTCACCACTGGAGCAGGGCGGATCTGGCTACACCTTC. Amino acid sequence: CASSPLEQGGSGYTF.

This chain connects TRBV19 to TRBJ1-2; TRBD1 is a possible D gene (6 bases). CDR3 length: 15 residues. The germline V and J ends were trimmed by 4 bases and 4 bases, with 16 bases remaining between them. The germline V gene encodes CDR1 LNHDA and CDR2 SQIVND (reference sequence). The CDR3 region is CASSTPRGGSYGYTF. The CDR3 coding sequence is TGTGCCAGTAGTACTCCCCGGGGGGGCTCCTATGGCTACACCTTC.

The V and J genes are TRBV5-8 and TRBJ2-7, with a weak D call TRBD2 (6 bases). Germline-derived CDR1 and CDR2 are SGHTS and YDEGEE. Trimming removed 4 bases at V and 3 bases at J, with 17 bases between. The CDR3 length is 15 residues. The CDR3 region has the DNA TGTGCCAGCAGCCCGAAGGGGACTGGACTCTACGAGCAGTACTTC. It encodes CASSPKGTGLYEQYF.

The J gene is TRBJ2-3, the V gene TRBV24-1; 10 bases map to TRBD2. Losses at the gene ends were 3 bases for V and 1 base for J; bases not matched to a gene: 3. Looked up from germline, CDR1 is KGHDR and CDR2 is SFDVKD. The CDR3 extends over 16 amino acids. The CDR3 DNA reads TGTGCCACCAGTGATCCCGGACTAGCGGGCACAGATACGCAGTATTTT. It translates to CATSDPGLAGTDTQYF.

The rearrangement links TRBV27 to TRBJ2-1; no clear D. Germline CDR1 MNHEY, CDR2 SMNVEV (reference sequence). CDR3 size: 15 residues. V was pared by 3 bases and J by 5 bases, with 14 bases between. CDR3 DNA sequence: TGTGCCAGCAGTTTTTCCTACGCCCGAGACAATGAGCAGTTCTTC. This codes for CASSFSYARDNEQFF.

This clone is a singleton in its sample. The chain carries TRBV4-1 and TRBJ1-6; no reliable D call. The CDR3 has 17 amino acids. V lost 0 bases and J 0 bases, leaving 9 bases between the germline ends. Germline CDR1 is MGHRA and CDR2 is YSYEKL. The CDR3 protein is CASSQEFESSYNSPLHF. CDR3 DNA: TGCGCCAGCAGCCAAGAATTCGAGAGCTCCTATAATTCACCCCTCCACTTT.

The V call is TRBV6-6, the J call TRBJ2-7; 14 nucleotides match TRBD2. Germline-derived CDR1 and CDR2 are MNHNY and SVGAGI (reference sequence). This CDR3 is 19 amino acids long. With V trimmed by 7 bases and J by 2 bases, 16 bases remained unmatched. The DNA of the CDR3 is TGTGCCAGCAACTACATTGGGACTAGCGGGAGCCCTCTACCCTACGAGCAGTACTTC. Its translation is CASNYIGTSGSPLPYEQYF.

This chain uses TRBV27 with TRBJ2-1; the match to TRBD2 covers 10 bases. CDR3 length equals 12 residues. Germline CDR1 is MNHEY and CDR2 is SMNVEV (reference sequence). The DNA of the CDR3 is TGTGTCTCAACCGGGACTAGCGTTGAGCAGTTCTTC. It yields the protein CVSTGTSVEQFF.

The V gene is TRBV6-1, the J gene TRBJ2-7; 12 nucleotides align to TRBD1. With 3 bases clipped from V and 6 bases from J, the junction kept 15 bases outside the gene matches. This CDR3 is built from 18 residues. Germline assignment: CDR1 MNHNS and CDR2 SASEGT. The CDR3 DNA reads as TGTGCCAGCAGTGAGTTTCCGCAAGGAGGGACAGGGGGCAGCGAGCAGTACTTC. This sequence encodes CASSEFPQGGTGGSEQYF.

A note on this clone: Other nucleotide sequences in the sample specify the same CDR3. The chain uses TRBV18 and TRBJ2-2; no definite D call. Trimming removed 3 bases from V and 3 bases from J, with 17 bases in between. There are 17 residues in the CDR3. Germline V gives CDR1 KGHSH, CDR2 LQKENI. CDR3 protein: CASSPLQVNFDTGELFF. The CDR3 bases are TGTGCCAGCTCACCGCTGCAGGTTAATTTCGACACCGGGGAGCTGTTTTTT.

The chain links TRBV30 to TRBJ1-5; TRBD1 matches 10 bases. CDR3 length: 20 residues. Trimming at V came to 3 bases and at J to 0 bases, leaving 17 bases not matched to a gene. Germline CDR1 GTSNPN, CDR2 SVGIG (reference sequence). Here the CDR3 reads CAWRDRGEGGIGYSNQPQHF. In DNA, the CDR3 is TGTGCCTGGAGGGACAGGGGGGAAGGGGGGATTGGTTATAGCAATCAGCCCCAGCATTTT.

This sequence joins TRBV5-1 and TRBJ2-3, with no clear D. CDR3 length: 14 amino acids. CDR1 and CDR2 (germline): SGHRS, YFSETQ. V lost 1 base, J lost 2 bases, and 8 bases lay in between. CDR3 loop: CASSLRVNTDTQYF. Here the CDR3 DNA reads TGCGCCAGCAGCTTGCGGGTCAACACAGATACGCAGTATTTT.

For the CDR3, the DNA is TGTGCCAGCAGCCCTACAGGGATCTCTGGAAACACCATATATTTT. Residues: CASSPTGISGNTIYF. The rearrangement uses TRBV14 and TRBJ1-3, with D tentatively TRBD1 (6 bases). The CDR3 has 15 amino acids. Germline V CDR1 and CDR2: SGHDN, FVKESK. Trimming removed 4 bases from V and 0 bases from J, with 10 bases in between.

The rearrangement joins TRBV3-1 (or the pseudogene TRBV3-2) to TRBJ2-1; 13 bases match TRBD2. CDR1 and CDR2 from the germline V gene are LGHDT and YNNKEL (reference sequence). V shed 4 bases, J shed 7 bases, and the junction held 4 bases outside the gene matches. The CDR3 is 15 residues long. In DNA, the CDR3 is TGTGCCAGCAGCCGAACTAGCGGGAGGGGTAATGAGCAGTTCTTC. This sequence encodes CASSRTSGRGNEQFF.

This rearrangement joins TRBV4-2 to TRBJ2-3; 8 nucleotides match TRBD2. The germline gives CDR1 LGHNA, CDR2 YNFKEQ. V shed 1 base, J shed 5 bases, and the junction held 11 bases outside the gene matches. There are 17 residues in the CDR3. Written as DNA, the CDR3 is TGTGCCAGCAGCCAAGGGACACGGGAGGGCCTTGGAGATACGCAGTATTTT. This translates into CASSQGTREGLGDTQYF.

V is TRBV19 and J is TRBJ2-7, with 12 bases matching TRBD2. This CDR3 spans 15 amino acids. J was trimmed by 2 bases and V by 5 bases; bases with no gene match: 4. Germline CDR1 is LNHDA and CDR2 is SQIVND (reference sequence). The DNA for the CDR3 is TGTGCCAGTAGTCGTGCTAGCGGGAGGGCCTACGAGCAGTACTTC. This sequence encodes CASSRASGRAYEQYF.

V is TRBV28 and J is TRBJ2-3; 12 bases match TRBD2. V trimming: 2 bases; J trimming: 2 bases; junction bases outside the gene matches: 14. The germline gives CDR1 MDHEN, CDR2 SYDVKM. This CDR3 spans 20 amino acids. The CDR3 DNA follows: TGTGCCAGCAGTTTACTCCTAGCGGGAGGGCCGCAAGGGCCCACAGATACGCAGTATTTT. Translated: CASSLLLAGGPQGPTDTQYF.

The chain combines TRBV29-1 with TRBJ1-5; D might be TRBD1 (5 bases). V lost 6 bases and J lost 0, with 12 bases in between. Looked up from germline, CDR1 is SQVTM and CDR2 is ANQGSEA. There are 14 residues in the CDR3. CDR3 amino acids: CSVAGSNSNQPQHF. CDR3 in DNA: TGCAGCGTGGCAGGGTCGAATAGCAATCAGCCCCAGCATTTT.